This TCR beta chain emerged from a study of blood T cell repertoires in COVID-19. Study at large: The United States, Italy and Spain supplied acute and convalescent COVID-19 samples. T cells, B-cell-depleted T cells, or PBMCs provided the cDNA or gDNA that served as material.

CDR3 length: 14 residues. V was pared by 2 bases and J by 2 bases, with 9 bases between. CDR1 is MNHEY and CDR2 is SVGAGI in the germline V gene. In the original processing: The assay estimated nucleated cells by amplifying reference gene primers. Only in-frame clones appear in the TCRdb table, and some are missing; sequencing was by immunoSEQ multiplex PCR. That table gives V, J and clone size, and the DNA gave D and trimming. Of fewer than 180,000 clones listed, around 90% are singletons. The chain employs TRBV6-5 and TRBJ1-2, with a possible D match to TRBD1 (5 bases). Sequencing was done on a sample of peripheral blood. The clonotype comes from an older woman with active or convalescent COVID-19. The CDR3 is CASSYRSGNYGYTF. The CDR3, as DNA: TGTGCCAGCAGTTACAGGTCAGGGAACTATGGCTACACCTTC.